This T cell receptor beta chain comes out of a study of blood T cell repertoires in COVID-19. The wider study: COVID-19 samples from acute and convalescent phases originated in the United States, Italy and Spain. PBMCs, B-cell-depleted T cells, or T cells were the source of the cDNA or gDNA that made up the material.

This CDR3 comprises 13 residues. Germline V lookup: CDR1 LGHDT, CDR2 YNNKEL (reference sequence). The ends were cut back, 0 bases at V and 11 bases at J, with 11 bases in the middle. In the source study's methods: How many nucleated cells were present was estimated from reference gene primer amplification. Using immunoSEQ multiplex PCR, the repertoire was profiled, and TCRdb retains in-frame clones only, with some absent. The V and J calls and clone size were taken over from that table, and D and trimming were inferred from the DNA. The sample consists of about 670,000 clones, about 90% of them appearing once.

The sequence was collected from a woman between 18 and 29 years old with acute or convalescent COVID-19. The specimen sequenced was peripheral blood. The rearrangement links TRBV3-1 (or the pseudogene TRBV3-2) to TRBJ1-5; no definite D call. CDR3 protein: CASSQDPRFTQHF. DNA for the CDR3: TGTGCCAGCAGCCAAGATCCCAGATTTACCCAGCATTTT.